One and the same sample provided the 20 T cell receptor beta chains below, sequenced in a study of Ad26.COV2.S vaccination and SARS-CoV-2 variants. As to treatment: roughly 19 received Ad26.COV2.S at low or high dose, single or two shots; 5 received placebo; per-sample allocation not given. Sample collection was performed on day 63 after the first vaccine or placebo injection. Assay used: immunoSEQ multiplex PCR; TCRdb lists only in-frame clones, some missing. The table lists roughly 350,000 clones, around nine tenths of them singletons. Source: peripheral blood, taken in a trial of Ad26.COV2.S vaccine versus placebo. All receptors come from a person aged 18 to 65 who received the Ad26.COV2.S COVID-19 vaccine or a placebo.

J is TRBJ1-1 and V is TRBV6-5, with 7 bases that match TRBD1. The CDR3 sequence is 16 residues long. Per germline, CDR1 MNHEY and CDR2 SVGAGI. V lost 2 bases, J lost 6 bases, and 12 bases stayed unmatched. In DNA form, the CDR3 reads TGTGCCAGCAGTTACGCAGTGACAGGGTTACTGGCTGAAGCTTTCTTT. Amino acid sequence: CASSYAVTGLLAEAFF.

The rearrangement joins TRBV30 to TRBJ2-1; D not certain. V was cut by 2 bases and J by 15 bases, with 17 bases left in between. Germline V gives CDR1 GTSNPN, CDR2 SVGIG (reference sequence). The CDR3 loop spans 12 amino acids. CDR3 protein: CAWSRISGVPFF. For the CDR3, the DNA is TGTGCCTGGAGTAGGATATCAGGCGTCCCGTTCTTC.

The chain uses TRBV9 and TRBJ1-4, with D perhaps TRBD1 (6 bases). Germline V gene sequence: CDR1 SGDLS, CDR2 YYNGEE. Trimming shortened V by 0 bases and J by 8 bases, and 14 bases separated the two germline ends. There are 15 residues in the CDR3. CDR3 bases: TGTGCCAGCAGCGTAGAGGAGGGGGTTGGAGAAAAACTGTTTTTT. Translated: CASSVEEGVGEKLFF.

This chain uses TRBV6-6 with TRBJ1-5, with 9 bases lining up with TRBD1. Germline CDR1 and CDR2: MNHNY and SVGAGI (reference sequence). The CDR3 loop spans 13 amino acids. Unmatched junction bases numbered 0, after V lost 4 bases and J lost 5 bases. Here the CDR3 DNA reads TGTGCCAGCAGTTGGACAGGGGATCAGCCCCAGCATTTT. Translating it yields CASSWTGDQPQHF.

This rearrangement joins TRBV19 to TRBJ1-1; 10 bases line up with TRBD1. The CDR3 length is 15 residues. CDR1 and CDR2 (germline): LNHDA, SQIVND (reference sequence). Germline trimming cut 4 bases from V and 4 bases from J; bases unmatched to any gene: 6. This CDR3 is CASSNRDRGITEAFF. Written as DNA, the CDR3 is TGTGCCAGTAGTAACCGGGACAGGGGTATCACTGAAGCTTTCTTT. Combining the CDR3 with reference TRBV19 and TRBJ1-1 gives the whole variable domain DGGITQSPKYLFRKEGQNVTLSCEQNLNHDAMYWYRQDPGQGLRLIYYSQIVNDFQKGDIAEGYSVSREKKESFPLTVTSAQKNPTAFYLCASSNRDRGITEAFFGQGTRLTVV.

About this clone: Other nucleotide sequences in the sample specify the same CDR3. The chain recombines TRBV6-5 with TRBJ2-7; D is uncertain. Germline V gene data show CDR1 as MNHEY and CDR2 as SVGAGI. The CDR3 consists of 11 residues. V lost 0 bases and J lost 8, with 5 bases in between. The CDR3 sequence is CASSYSGKQYF. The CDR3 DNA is TGTGCCAGCAGTTACTCAGGCAAGCAGTACTTC.

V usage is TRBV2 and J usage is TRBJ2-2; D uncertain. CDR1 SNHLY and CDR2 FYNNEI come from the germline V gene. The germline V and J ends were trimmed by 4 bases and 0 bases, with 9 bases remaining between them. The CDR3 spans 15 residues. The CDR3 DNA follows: TGTGCCAGCAGTGTCCTGGTAACGAACACCGGGGAGCTGTTTTTT. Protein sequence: CASSVLVTNTGELFF.

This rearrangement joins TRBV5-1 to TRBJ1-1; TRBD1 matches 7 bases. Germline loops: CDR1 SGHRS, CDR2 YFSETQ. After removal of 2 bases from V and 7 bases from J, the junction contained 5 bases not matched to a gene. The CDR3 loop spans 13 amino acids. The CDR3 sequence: CASSFTGVGEAFF. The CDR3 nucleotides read TGCGCCAGCAGCTTCACAGGGGTAGGTGAAGCTTTCTTT.

The CDR3 region is CASSPWDNSGANVLTF. The CDR3 nucleotides are TGTGCCAGCAGCCCTTGGGATAACTCTGGGGCCAACGTCCTGACTTTC. The chain has TRBV7-8 and TRBJ2-6; D remains ambiguous. Looked up from germline, CDR1 is SGHVS and CDR2 is FQNEAQ. Trimming pared 5 bases from V and 0 bases from J, leaving 11 bases between. The length of the CDR3 is 16 residues.

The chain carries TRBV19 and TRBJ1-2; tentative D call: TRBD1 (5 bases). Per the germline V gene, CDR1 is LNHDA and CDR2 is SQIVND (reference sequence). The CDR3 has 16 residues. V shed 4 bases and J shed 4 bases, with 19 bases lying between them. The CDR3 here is CASSNYGTDPLYGYTF. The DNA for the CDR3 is TGTGCCAGTAGTAATTACGGGACCGACCCGCTCTATGGCTACACCTTC.

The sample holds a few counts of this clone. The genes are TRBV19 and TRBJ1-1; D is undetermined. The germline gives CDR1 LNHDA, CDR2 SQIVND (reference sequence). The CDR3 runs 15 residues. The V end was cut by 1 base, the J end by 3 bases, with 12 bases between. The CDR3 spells CASSIALGQDTEAFF. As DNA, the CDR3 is TGTGCCAGTAGTATAGCTTTAGGGCAGGACACTGAAGCTTTCTTT.

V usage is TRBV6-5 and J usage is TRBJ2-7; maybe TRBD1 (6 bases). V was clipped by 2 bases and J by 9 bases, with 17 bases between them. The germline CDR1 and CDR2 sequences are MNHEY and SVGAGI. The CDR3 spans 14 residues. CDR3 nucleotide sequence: TGTGCCAGCAGTTACGGGGAACAGGGATCCGGGCAGTACTTC. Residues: CASSYGEQGSGQYF.

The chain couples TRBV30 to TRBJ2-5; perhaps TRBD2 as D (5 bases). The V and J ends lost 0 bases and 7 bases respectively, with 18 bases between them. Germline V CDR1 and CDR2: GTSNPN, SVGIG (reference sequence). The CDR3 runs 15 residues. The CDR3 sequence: CAWSVGTSGVGTQYF. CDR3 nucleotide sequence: TGTGCCTGGAGTGTCGGAACTAGTGGGGTAGGGACCCAGTACTTC.

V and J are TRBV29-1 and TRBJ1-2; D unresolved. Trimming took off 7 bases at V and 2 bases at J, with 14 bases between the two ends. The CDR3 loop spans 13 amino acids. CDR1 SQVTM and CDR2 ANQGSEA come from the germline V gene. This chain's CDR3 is CSAGVDGNYGYTF. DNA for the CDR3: TGCAGCGCTGGGGTGGACGGAAACTATGGCTACACCTTC.

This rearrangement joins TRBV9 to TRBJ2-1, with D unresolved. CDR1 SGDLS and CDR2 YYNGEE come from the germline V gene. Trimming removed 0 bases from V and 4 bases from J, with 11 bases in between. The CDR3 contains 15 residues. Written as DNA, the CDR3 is TGTGCCAGCAGCGTAGGGGCCGCGCGGTACAATGAGCAGTTCTTC. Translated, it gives CASSVGAARYNEQFF.

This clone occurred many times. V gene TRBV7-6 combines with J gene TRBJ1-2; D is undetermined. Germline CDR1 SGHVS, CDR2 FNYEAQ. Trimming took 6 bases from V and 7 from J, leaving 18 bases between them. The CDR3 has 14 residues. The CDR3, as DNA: TGTGCCAGCAGTTTGTCCTCGGATGCCTCTGGCTACACCTTC. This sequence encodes CASSLSSDASGYTF.

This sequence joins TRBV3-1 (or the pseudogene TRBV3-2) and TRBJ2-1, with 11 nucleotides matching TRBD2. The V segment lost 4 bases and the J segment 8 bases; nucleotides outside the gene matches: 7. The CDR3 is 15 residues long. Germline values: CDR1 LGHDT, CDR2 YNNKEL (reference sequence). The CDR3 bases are TGTGCCAGCAGCCCCCCTAGCGGGAGGAGGGATGAGCAGTTCTTC. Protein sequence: CASSPPSGRRDEQFF.

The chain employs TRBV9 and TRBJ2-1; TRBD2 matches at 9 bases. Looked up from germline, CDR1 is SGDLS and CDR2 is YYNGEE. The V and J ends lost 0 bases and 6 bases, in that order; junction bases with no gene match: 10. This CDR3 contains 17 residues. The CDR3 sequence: CASSVAGGREGPNEQFF. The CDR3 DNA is TGTGCCAGCAGCGTAGCCGGGGGGCGGGAGGGCCCCAATGAGCAGTTCTTC.

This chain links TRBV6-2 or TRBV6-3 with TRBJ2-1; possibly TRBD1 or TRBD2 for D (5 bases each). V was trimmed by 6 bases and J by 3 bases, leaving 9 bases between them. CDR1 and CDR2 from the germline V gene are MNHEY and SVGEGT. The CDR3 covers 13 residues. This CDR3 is CASSGDGYNEQFF. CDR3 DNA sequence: TGTGCCAGCAGCGGGGACGGCTACAATGAGCAGTTCTTC.

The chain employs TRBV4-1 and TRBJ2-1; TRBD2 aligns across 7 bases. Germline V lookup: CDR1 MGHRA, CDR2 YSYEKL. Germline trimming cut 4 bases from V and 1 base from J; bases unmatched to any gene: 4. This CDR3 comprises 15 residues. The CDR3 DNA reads TGCGCCAGCAGCCCTACTAGCGCTTCCTACAATGAGCAGTTCTTC. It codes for CASSPTSASYNEQFF.